A selection of T cell receptor beta chains follows, all from one sample in a study of blood T cell repertoires in COVID-19. Generated by immunoSEQ multiplex PCR, the TCRdb table keeps only in-frame clones and is missing some. The data contain more than 95,000 clones, over 60% of them singletons. The sequencing sample was made of peripheral blood. The receptors shown here come from a man aged 70 or older with acute or convalescent COVID-19. The CDR3 runs from the conserved cysteine through the conserved F or W. Each record gives: J gene, clone size, D gene, V gene, CDR3 DNA, CDR3 protein. A D gene is named only where the DNA matches it firmly. Size is omitted from some rows. Given values are once, few, many or a class for expanded clones.

TRBJ1-2 | - | - | TRBV21-1 | TGTGCCAGGGTGTGGGGGGTAGGGTTTGGCTATGGCTACACCTTC | CARVWGVGFGYGYTF
TRBJ2-1 | - | - | TRBV14 | TGTGCCAGCAGCCAAGTTAGGGGAGGCGAAGAGCAGTTCTTC | CASSQVRGGEEQFF
TRBJ1-1 | - | TRBD1 | TRBV29-1 | TGCAGCGCCCCCGGACAGGGATTTGAAGCTTTCTTT | CSAPGQGFEAFF
TRBJ1-5 | - | - | TRBV10-1 | TGCGCCAGCAGAGACAGCGATAGCAATCAGCCCCAGCATTTT | CASRDSDSNQPQHF
TRBJ2-7 | - | TRBD1 | TRBV6-4 | TGTGCCATCCCCAACCCAACGTCCGGGACAGGGGAGTCCTACGAGCAGTACTTC | CAIPNPTSGTGESYEQYF
TRBJ2-7 | - | - | TRBV6-5 | TGTGCCAGCAGTTTCTCAAATAACGAGCAGTACTTC | CASSFSNNEQYF
TRBJ1-4 | - | - | TRBV4-1 | TGCGCCAGCAGCCAAGTCCGGCGGGGGGGGCCCAATGAAAAACTGTTTTTT | CASSQVRRGGPNEKLFF
TRBJ1-2 | - | TRBD1 | TRBV24-1 | TGTGCCACCAGAGCAGACAGGGATGGCTACACCTTC | CATRADRDGYTF
TRBJ2-5 | - | - | TRBV28 | TGTGCCAGCATACTCCAAGCGGGCAATCAAGAGACCCAGTACTTC | CASILQAGNQETQYF
TRBJ2-2 | - | - | TRBV5-4 | TGTGCCAGCCGACGGGGGGCCGCGATTGAGGACACCGGGGAGCTGTTTTTT | CASRRGAAIEDTGELFF
TRBJ2-3 | - | - | TRBV7-7 | TGTGCCAGCAGCCACCGGAGGGACGATGATACGCAGTATTTT | CASSHRRDDDTQYF
TRBJ1-4 | - | - | TRBV19 | TGTGCCAGTAGTATTGCCGACAGAGAAAATGAAAAACTGTTTTTT | CASSIADRENEKLFF
TRBJ1-2 | - | - | TRBV18 | TGTGCCAGCTCACCTTGGGAGGGGATCGATGGCTACACCTTC | CASSPWEGIDGYTF
TRBJ1-1 | - | TRBD1 | TRBV4-3 | TGCGCCAGCAGCCAAGAACGGACAGGGAACACTGAAGCTTTCTTT | CASSQERTGNTEAFF
TRBJ2-4 | - | - | TRBV20-1 | TGCAGTGCAACAGAAAACATTCAGTACTTC | CSATENIQYF
TRBJ1-5 | few | - | TRBV11-2 | TGTGCCACGCGGAGCGGCAATCAGCCCCAGCATTTT | CATRSGNQPQHF
TRBJ1-2 | - | TRBD1 | TRBV7-9 | TGTGCCAGCAGTTTCGCCCGGGACAGGGTTGGCTATGGCTACACCTTC | CASSFARDRVGYGYTF
TRBJ2-1 | once | TRBD2 | TRBV5-1 | TGCGCCAGCAGCAGTACTAGCGGACTTTACAATGAGCAGTTCTTC | CASSSTSGLYNEQFF
TRBJ2-5 | - | - | TRBV7-8 | TGTGCCAGCAGCTTAGGTACTGGTTCGGAGACCCAGTACTTC | CASSLGTGSETQYF
TRBJ2-2 | - | TRBD2 | TRBV5-1 | TGCGCCAGCAGCTTGGATGGTAGCGGGAGTAGAACCGGGGAGCTGTTTTTT | CASSLDGSGSRTGELFF
TRBJ1-2 | - | - | TRBV19 | TGTGCCAGTAGTATACAGGGTAGAGGCTACACCTTC | CASSIQGRGYTF
TRBJ1-1 | - | - | TRBV15 | TGTGCCACCAGCAGAGATCCCCCAGGCATTCGAATGAACACTGAAGCTTTCTTT | CATSRDPPGIRMNTEAFF
TRBJ1-6 | - | TRBD1 | TRBV27 | TGTGCCAGCAGTACGACAGGGGGGAATTCACCCCTCCACTTT | CASSTTGGNSPLHF
TRBJ2-3 | - | TRBD1 | TRBV6-2/TRBV6-3 | TGTGCCAGCAGTCCCTCCGGGGACAGGGGTTATTTAGGGTTATACACAGATACGCAGTATTTT | CASSPSGDRGYLGLYTDTQYF
TRBJ2-1 | - | TRBD1 | TRBV20-1 | TGCAGTGCCAGTCGGGACAGGCTTTCCAATGAGCAGTTCTTC | CSASRDRLSNEQFF